This entry is about one T cell receptor beta chain. This sample is part of a study of liver allograft versus peripheral blood T cells. Across the study: Recipients' peripheral blood T cell receptor repertoires were compared with those in transplanted livers.

In TCRdb, the reads were re-called with MiXCR into one record per CDR3 protein. The sample lists around 12,000 distinct CDR3 sequences; roughly 28% were seen once. From germline, CDR1 is SGHNT and CDR2 YENEEA. The CDR3 is 18 residues long. The junction had 12 bases not matched to a gene; V was cut back by 0 bases and J by 5 bases. J is TRBJ2-2 and V is TRBV11-3; 7 bases are shared with TRBD2. The receptor was derived from a human patient who had a liver transplant. Some T cells may be transferred from the graft donor. The CDR3 region has the DNA TGTGCCAGCAGCTTAGATCGTGTTGGTCTAGCGGTAACCGGGGAGCTGTTTTTT. Translated, it gives CASSLDRVGLAVTGELFF. Full variable domain (rest looked up from reference TRBV11-3 and TRBJ2-2): EAGVVQSPRYKIIEKKQPVAFWCNPISGHNTLYWYLQNLGQGPELLIRYENEEAVDDSQLPKDRFSAERLKGVDSTLKIQPAELGDSAVYLCASSLDRVGLAVTGELFFGEGSRLTVL.